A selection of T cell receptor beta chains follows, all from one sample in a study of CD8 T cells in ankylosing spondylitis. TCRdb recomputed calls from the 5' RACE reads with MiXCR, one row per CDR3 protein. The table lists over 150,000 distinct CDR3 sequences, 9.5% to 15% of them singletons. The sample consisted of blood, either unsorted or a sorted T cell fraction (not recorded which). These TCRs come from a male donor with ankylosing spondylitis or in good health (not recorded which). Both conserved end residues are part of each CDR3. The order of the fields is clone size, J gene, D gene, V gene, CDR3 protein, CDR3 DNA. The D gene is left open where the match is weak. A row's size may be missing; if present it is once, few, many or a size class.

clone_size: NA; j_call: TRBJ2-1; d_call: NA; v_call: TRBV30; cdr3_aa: CACSGGGSYNEQFF; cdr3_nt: TGTGCCTGCTCCGGGGGAGGCTCCTACAATGAGCAGTTCTTC
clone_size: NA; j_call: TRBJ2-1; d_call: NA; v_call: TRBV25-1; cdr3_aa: CASSEGFYNEQFF; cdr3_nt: TGTGCCAGCAGTGAAGGGTTCTACAATGAGCAGTTCTTC
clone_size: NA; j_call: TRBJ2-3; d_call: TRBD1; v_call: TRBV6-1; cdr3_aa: CASSPLTGGGTDTQYF; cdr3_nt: TGTGCCAGCAGTCCTTTGACAGGGGGAGGCACAGATACGCAGTATTTT
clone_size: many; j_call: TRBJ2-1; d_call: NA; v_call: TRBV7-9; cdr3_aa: CASSLGDSNNEQFF; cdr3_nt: TGTGCCAGCAGCTTAGGGGACTCAAACAATGAGCAGTTCTTC
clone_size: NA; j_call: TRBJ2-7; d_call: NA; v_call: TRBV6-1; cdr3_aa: CASNGEYQNEQYF; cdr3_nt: TGTGCCAGCAACGGGGAGTATCAGAACGAGCAGTACTTC
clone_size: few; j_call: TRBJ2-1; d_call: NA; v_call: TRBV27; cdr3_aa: CASSRGGLTYNEQFF; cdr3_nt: TGTGCCAGCAGTCGTGGGGGCCTTACCTACAATGAGCAGTTCTTC
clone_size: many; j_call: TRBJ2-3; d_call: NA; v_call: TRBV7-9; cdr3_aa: CASSLALGGLFTDTQYF; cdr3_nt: TGTGCCAGCAGCTTAGCGCTAGGAGGGCTTTTCACAGATACGCAGTATTTT
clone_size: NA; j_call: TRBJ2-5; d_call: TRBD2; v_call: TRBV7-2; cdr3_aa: CASSFTGTSGETQYF; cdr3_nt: TGTGCCAGCAGCTTTACCGGGACTAGTGGCGAGACCCAGTACTTC
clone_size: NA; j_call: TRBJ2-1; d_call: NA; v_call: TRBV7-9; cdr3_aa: CASSHPWAASNEQFF; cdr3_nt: TGTGCCAGCAGCCACCCTTGGGCAGCCTCCAATGAGCAGTTCTTC
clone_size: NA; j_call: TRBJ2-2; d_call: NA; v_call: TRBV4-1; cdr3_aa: CASSQVGVAGELFF; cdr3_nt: TGCGCCAGCAGCCAAGTGGGTGTGGCCGGGGAGCTGTTTTTT
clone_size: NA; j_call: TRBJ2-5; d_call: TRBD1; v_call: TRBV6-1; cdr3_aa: CASSEETGGFETQYF; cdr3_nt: TGTGCCAGCAGTGAAGAAACAGGGGGCTTTGAGACCCAGTACTTC
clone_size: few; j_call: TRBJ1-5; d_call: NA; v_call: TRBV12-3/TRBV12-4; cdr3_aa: CASSLRWGDGQPQHF; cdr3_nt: TGTGCCAGCAGTTTAAGGTGGGGGGACGGTCAGCCCCAGCATTTT
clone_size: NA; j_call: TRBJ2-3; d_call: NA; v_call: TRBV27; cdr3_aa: CASSWGVVDTQYF; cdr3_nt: TGTGCCAGCAGTTGGGGCGTCGTCGATACGCAGTATTTT
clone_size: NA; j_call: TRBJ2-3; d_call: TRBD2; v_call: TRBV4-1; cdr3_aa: CASSGRVVAGAESTDTQYF; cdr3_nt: TGCGCCAGCAGCGGCCGGGTGGTAGCGGGAGCGGAGAGCACAGATACGCAGTATTTT
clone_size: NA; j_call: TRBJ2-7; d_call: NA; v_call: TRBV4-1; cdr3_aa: CASSQDGDEQYF; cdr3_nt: TGCGCCAGCAGCCAAGATGGGGACGAGCAGTACTTC
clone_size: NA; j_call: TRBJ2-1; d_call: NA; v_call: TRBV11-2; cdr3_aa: CASSFSLTTGDEQFF; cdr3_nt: TGTGCCAGCAGCTTTTCCCTTACTACGGGGGATGAGCAGTTCTTC
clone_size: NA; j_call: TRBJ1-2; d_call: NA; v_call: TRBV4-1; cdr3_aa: CASSQGAPGSPVNYGYTF; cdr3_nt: TGCGCCAGCAGCCAAGGGGCCCCGGGGAGTCCTGTTAACTATGGCTACACCTTC
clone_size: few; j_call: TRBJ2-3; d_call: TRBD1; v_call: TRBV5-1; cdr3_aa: CASSLTGDMGPDTQYF; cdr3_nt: TGCGCCAGCAGCTTAACAGGGGATATGGGCCCAGATACGCAGTATTTT
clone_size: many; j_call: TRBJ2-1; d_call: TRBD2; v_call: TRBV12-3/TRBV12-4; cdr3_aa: CASSLAHPSGVDEQFF; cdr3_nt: TGTGCCAGCAGTTTAGCGCATCCTAGCGGGGTGGATGAGCAGTTCTTC
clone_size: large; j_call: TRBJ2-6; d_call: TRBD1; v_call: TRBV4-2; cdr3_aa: CASSQRTGVPSGANVLTF; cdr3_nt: TGTGCCAGCAGCCAAAGGACAGGGGTACCCTCTGGGGCCAACGTCCTGACTTTC
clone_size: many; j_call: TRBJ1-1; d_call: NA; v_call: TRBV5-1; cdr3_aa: CASSLALVGSEAFF; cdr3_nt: TGCGCCAGCAGCTTGGCGCTGGTGGGTTCTGAAGCTTTCTTT
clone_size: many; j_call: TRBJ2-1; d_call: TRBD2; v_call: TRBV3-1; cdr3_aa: CASSQASGGLLAYNEQFF; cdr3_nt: TGTGCCAGCAGCCAAGCTAGCGGGGGACTCCTGGCCTACAATGAGCAGTTCTTC
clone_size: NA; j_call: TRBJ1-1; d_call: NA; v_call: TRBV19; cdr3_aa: CASSPGDEAFF; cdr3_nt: TGTGCCAGTAGTCCGGGGGACGAAGCTTTCTTT
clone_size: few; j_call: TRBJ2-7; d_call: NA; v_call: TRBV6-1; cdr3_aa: CASGGDSLEQYF; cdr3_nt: TGTGCCAGTGGGGGGGACAGCCTCGAGCAGTACTTC
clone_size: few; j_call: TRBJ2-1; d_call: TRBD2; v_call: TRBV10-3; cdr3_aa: CAISGTSGSHNEQFF; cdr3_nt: TGTGCCATCAGTGGGACTAGCGGGAGTCACAATGAGCAGTTCTTC
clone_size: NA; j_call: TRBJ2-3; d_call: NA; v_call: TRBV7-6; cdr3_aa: CASSLRRSGTDTQYF; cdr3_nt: TGTGCCAGCAGCTTGAGGAGAAGTGGCACAGATACGCAGTATTTT
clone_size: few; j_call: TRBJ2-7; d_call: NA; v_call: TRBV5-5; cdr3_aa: CASSLETGAREQYF; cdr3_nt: TGTGCCAGCAGCTTGGAAACGGGGGCGAGGGAGCAGTACTTC
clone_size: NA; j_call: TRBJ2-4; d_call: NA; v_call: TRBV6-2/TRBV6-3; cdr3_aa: CASSYLKKDGARIQYF; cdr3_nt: TGTGCCAGCAGTTACTTAAAAAAGGACGGAGCACGCATTCAGTACTTC
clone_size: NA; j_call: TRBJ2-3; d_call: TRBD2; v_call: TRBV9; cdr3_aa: CASSVRTSYGLTDTQYF; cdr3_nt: TGTGCCAGCAGCGTAAGGACTAGCTATGGGCTAACAGATACGCAGTATTTT
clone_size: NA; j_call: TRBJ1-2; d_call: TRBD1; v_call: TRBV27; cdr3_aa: CASSLSTGGHGYTF; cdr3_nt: TGTGCCAGCAGTTTATCGACAGGGGGCCATGGCTACACCTTC
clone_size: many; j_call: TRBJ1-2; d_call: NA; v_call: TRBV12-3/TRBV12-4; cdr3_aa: CASSFWGNGYTF; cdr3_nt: TGTGCCAGCAGTTTTTGGGGGAATGGCTACACCTTC
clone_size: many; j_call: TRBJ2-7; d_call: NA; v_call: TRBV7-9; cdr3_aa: CASSLMTAPHEQYF; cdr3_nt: TGTGCCAGCAGCTTAATGACGGCCCCGCACGAGCAGTACTTC
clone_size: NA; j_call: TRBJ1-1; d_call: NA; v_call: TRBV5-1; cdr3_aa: CASSLQGKSEAFF; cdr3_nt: TGCGCCAGCAGCTTACAGGGTAAATCTGAAGCTTTCTTT
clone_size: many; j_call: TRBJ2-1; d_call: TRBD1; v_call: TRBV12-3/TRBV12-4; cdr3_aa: CASSSDRWKQFF; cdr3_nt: TGTGCCAGCAGCTCGGACAGGTGGAAGCAGTTCTTC
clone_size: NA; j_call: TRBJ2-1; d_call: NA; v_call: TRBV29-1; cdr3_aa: CSVEVDNEQFF; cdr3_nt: TGCAGCGTTGAAGTGGACAATGAGCAGTTCTTC
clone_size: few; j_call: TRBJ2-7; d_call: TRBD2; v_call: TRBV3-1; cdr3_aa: CASSPIAGPTLYEQYF; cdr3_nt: TGTGCCAGCAGCCCCATAGCGGGACCTACTCTGTACGAGCAGTACTTC
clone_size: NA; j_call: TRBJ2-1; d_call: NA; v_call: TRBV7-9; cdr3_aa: CASSFDLVEQFF; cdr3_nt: TGTGCCAGCAGCTTTGATTTGGTTGAGCAGTTCTTC
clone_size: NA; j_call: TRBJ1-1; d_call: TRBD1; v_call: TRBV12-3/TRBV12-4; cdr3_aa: CASSSWDRFPPDEAFF; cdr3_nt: TGTGCCAGCAGTTCTTGGGACAGGTTCCCACCCGATGAAGCTTTCTTT
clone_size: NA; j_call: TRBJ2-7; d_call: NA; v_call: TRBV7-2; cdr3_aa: CASSLASSGDTYEQYF; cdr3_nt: TGTGCCAGCAGCTTAGCGTCCAGCGGCGACACCTACGAGCAGTACTTC
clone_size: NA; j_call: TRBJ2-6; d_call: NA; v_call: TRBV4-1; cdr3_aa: CASTPEGQPLLSGANVLTF; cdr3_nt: TGCGCCAGCACCCCGGAGGGACAGCCACTTCTCTCTGGGGCCAACGTCCTGACTTTC
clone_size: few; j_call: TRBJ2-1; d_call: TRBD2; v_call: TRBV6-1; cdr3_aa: CASRKLAGYNEQFF; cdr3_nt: TGTGCCAGCAGGAAACTAGCGGGTTACAATGAGCAGTTCTTC
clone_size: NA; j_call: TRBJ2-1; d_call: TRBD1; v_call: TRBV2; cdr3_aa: CASSEGPGTALYNEQFF; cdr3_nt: TGTGCCAGCAGTGAGGGCCCCGGGACAGCACTTTACAATGAGCAGTTCTTC
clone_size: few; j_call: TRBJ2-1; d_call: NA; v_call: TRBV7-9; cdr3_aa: CASRFGGAYNEQFF; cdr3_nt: TGTGCCAGCAGGTTTGGCGGGGCCTACAATGAGCAGTTCTTC
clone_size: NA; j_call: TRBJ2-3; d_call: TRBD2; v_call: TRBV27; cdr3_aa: CASSPLAATWADTQYF; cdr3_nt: TGTGCCAGCAGTCCCCTAGCGGCGACTTGGGCAGATACGCAGTATTTT
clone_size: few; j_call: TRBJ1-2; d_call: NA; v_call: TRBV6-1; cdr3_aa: CASSTGVLYGYTF; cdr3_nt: TGTGCCAGCAGTACGGGAGTTCTGTATGGCTACACCTTC